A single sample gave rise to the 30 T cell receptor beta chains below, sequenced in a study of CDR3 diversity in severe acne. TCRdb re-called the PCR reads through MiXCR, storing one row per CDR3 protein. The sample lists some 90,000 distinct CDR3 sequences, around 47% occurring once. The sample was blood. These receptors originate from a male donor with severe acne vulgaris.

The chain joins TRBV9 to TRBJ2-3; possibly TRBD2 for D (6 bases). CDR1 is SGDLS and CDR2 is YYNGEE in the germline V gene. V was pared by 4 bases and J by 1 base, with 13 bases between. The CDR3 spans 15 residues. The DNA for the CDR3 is TGTGCCAGCAGCCAACCCGCTAGCGGCACAGATACGCAGTATTTT. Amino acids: CASSQPASGTDTQYF.

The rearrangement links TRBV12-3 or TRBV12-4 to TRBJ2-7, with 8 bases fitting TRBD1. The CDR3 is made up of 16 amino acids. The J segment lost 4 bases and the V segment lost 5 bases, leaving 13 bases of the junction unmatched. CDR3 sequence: CASSRHSGTGFYEQYF. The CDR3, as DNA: TGTGCCAGCAGTCGCCACTCCGGGACAGGATTTTACGAGCAGTACTTC.

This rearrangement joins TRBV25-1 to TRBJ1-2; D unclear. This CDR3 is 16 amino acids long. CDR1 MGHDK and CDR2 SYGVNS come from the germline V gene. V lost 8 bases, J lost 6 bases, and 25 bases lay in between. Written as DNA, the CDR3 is TGTGCCAGCGGTCCACCCTCCCTGGCAGCAACACATGGCTACACCTTC. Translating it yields CASGPPSLAATHGYTF.

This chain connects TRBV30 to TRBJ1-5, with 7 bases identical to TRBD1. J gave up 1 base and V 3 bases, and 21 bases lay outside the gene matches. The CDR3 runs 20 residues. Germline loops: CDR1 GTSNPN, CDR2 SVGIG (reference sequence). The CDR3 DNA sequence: TGTGCCTGGAGAGGGAAGGGGGCGGGAGATCCTCCTACGAGCAATCAGCCCCAGCATTTT. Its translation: CAWRGKGAGDPPTSNQPQHF.

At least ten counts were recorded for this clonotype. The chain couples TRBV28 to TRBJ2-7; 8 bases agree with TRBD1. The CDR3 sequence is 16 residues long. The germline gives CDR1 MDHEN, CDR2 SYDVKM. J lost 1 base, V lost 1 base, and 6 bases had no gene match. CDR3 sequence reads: CASSLYRDRFSYEQYF. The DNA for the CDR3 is TGTGCCAGCAGTTTATACCGGGACAGGTTTTCCTACGAGCAGTACTTC.

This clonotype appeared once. The CDR3 DNA reads TGTGCCAGCAGTGAAAGGGTTTTCTCTTCCTACGAGCAGTACTTC. Amino acid sequence: CASSERVFSSYEQYF. V and J are TRBV2 and TRBJ2-7; D gene unclear. Between the trimmed V and J ends, which lost 2 bases and 1 base, there was a span of 12 bases. Germline loops: CDR1 SNHLY, CDR2 FYNNEI. This CDR3 is built from 15 residues.

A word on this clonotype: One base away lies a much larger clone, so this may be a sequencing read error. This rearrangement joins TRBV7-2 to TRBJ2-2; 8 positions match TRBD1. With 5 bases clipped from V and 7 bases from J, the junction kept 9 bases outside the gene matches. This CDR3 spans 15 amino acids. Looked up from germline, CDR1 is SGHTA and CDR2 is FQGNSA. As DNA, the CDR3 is TGTGCCAGCAGCCCATTGGAGACAGGGGTCGGGGAGCTGTTTTTT. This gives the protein CASSPLETGVGELFF.

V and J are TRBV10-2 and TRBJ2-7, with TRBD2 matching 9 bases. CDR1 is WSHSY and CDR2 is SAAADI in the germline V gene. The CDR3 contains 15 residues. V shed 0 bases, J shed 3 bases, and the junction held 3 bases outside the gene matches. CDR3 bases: TGCGCCAGCAGTGAGTCGCGCGGGAGGGTCTACGAGCAGTACTTC. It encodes CASSESRGRVYEQYF.

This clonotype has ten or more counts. CDR3 in DNA: TGTGCCAGCGGCCGCTTTGGATCGTACCAAGAGACCCAGTACTTC. Its protein product is CASGRFGSYQETQYF. The rearrangement links TRBV6-5 to TRBJ2-5; D remains ambiguous. Germline loops: CDR1 MNHEY, CDR2 SVGAGI. This CDR3 spans 15 amino acids. The V end was cut by 8 bases, the J end by 0 bases, with 16 bases between.

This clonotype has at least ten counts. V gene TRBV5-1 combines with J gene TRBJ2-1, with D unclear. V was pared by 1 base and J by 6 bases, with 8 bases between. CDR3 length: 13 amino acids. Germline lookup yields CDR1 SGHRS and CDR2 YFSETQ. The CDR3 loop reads CASSLSRGNEQFF. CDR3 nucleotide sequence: TGCGCCAGCAGCTTGAGTCGAGGCAATGAGCAGTTCTTC.

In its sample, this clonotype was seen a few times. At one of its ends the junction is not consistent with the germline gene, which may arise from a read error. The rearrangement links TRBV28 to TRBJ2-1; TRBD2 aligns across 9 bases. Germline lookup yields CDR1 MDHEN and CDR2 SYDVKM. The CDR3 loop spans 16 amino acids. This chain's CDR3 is CVSNTGTSPSYNEQLF. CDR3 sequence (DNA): TGTGTCAGTAATACCGGGACTAGCCCCTCCTACAATGAGCAGCTCTTC.

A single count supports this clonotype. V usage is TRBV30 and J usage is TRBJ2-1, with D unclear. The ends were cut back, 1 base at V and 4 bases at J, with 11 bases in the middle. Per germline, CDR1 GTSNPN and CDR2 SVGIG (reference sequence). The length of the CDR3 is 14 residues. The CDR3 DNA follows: TGTGCCTGGAGTGCTAAGCGATCTTACAATGAGCAGTTCTTC. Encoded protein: CAWSAKRSYNEQFF.

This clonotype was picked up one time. CDR3 coding DNA: TGCGCCAGCAGTGAGGCACGAGCGGGAGAGCGATACGAGCAGTACTTC. Residues: CASSEARAGERYEQYF. This chain uses TRBV10-2 with TRBJ2-7, with 8 nucleotides matching TRBD2. With 2 bases clipped from V and 4 bases from J, the junction kept 10 bases outside the gene matches. Germline V CDR1 and CDR2: WSHSY, SAAADI. There are 16 residues in the CDR3.

This chain's CDR3 is CASSLDHRGPSNEQFF. The CDR3 DNA reads TGTGCCAGCAGCTTAGATCACAGGGGGCCCTCCAATGAGCAGTTCTTC. The rearrangement joins TRBV7-6 to TRBJ2-1; TRBD1 aligns across 9 bases. Germline lookup yields CDR1 SGHVS and CDR2 FNYEAQ. The CDR3 has 16 amino acids. The ends lost 1 base at V and 6 bases at J; junction bases unmatched: 7.

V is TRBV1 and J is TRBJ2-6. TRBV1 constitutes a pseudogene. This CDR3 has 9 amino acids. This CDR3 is CSGANVLTF. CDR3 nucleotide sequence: TGCTCTGGGGCCAACGTCCTGACTTTC.

The CDR3 DNA reads as TGTGCCAGCAGCCAACCGAGGAACACTGAAGCTTTCTTT. This codes for CASSQPRNTEAFF. The rearrangement uses TRBV3-1 and TRBJ1-1; D is ambiguous. Trimming removed 2 bases from V and 1 base from J, with 5 bases in between. The germline V gene encodes CDR1 LGHDT and CDR2 YNNKEL (reference sequence). There are 13 residues in the CDR3.

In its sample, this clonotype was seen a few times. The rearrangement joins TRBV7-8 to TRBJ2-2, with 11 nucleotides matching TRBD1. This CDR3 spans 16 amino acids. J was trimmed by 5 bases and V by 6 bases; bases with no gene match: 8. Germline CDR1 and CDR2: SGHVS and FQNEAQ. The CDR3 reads CASRDRTGGRTGELFF. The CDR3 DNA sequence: TGTGCCAGCAGAGACAGGACAGGGGGCAGGACCGGGGAGCTGTTTTTT. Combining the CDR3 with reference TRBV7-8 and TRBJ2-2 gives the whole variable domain GAGVSQSPRYKVAKRGQDVALRCDPISGHVSLFWYQQALGQGPEFLTYFQNEAQLDKSGLPSDRFFAERPEGSVSTLKIQRTQQEDSAVYLCASRDRTGGRTGELFFGEGSRLTVL.

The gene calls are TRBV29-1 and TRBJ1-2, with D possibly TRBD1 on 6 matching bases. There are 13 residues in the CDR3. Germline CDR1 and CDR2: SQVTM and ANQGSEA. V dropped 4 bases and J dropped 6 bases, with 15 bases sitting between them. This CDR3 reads CSVVGTDSDGYTF. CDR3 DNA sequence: TGCAGCGTTGTGGGAACGGACAGCGATGGCTACACCTTC.

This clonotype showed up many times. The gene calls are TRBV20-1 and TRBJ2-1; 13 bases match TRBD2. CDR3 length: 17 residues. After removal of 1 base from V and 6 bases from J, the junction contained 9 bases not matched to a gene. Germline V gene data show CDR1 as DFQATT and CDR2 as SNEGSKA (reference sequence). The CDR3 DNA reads TGCAGTGCTAGAGGGACTAGCGGGAGTTCCCGAGGCAATGAGCAGTTCTTC. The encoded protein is CSARGTSGSSRGNEQFF.

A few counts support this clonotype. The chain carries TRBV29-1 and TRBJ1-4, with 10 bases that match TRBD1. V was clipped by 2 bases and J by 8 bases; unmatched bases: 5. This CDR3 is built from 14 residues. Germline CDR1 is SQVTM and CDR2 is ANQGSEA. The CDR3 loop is CSVEIGQGEEKLFF. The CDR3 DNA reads TGCAGCGTTGAAATAGGACAGGGGGAGGAAAAACTGTTTTTT.

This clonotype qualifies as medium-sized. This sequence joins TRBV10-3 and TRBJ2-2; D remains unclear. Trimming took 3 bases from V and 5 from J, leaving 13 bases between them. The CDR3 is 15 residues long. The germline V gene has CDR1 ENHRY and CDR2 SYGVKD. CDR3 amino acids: CAISDSADRTGELFF. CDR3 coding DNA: TGTGCCATCAGTGATTCCGCGGACCGTACCGGGGAGCTGTTTTTT.

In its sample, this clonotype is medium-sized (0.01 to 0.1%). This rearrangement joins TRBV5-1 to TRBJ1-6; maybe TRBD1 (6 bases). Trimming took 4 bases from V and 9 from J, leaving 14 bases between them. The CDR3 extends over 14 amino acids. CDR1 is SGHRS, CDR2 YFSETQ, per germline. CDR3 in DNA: TGCGCCAGCAGCCCAGAGGGGGGGACTTCACCCCTCCACTTT. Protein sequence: CASSPEGGTSPLHF.

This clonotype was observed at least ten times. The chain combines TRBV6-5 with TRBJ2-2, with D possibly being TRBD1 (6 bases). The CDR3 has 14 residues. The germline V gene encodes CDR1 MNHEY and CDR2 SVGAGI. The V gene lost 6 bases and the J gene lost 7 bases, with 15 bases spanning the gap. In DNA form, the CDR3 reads TGTGCCAGCAGCTGGGGCAGGGGCTTCGGGGAGCTGTTTTTT. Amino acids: CASSWGRGFGELFF.

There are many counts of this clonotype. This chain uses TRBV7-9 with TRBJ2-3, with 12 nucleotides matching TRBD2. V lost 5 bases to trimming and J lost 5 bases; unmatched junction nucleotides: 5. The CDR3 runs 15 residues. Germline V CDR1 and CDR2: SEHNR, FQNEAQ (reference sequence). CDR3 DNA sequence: TGTGCCAGCAGCCCTCTAGCGGGAGGGGGAGATACGCAGTATTTT. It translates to CASSPLAGGGDTQYF.

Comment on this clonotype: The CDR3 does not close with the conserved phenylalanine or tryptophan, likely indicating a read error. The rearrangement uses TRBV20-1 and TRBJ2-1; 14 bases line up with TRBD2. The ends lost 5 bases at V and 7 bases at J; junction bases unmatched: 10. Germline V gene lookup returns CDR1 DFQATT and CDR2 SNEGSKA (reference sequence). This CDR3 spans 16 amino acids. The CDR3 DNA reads TGCAGTGCTCGTAATCGACTAGCGGGAGGGAGAAATGAGCAGTTCTCC. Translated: CSARNRLAGGRNEQFS.

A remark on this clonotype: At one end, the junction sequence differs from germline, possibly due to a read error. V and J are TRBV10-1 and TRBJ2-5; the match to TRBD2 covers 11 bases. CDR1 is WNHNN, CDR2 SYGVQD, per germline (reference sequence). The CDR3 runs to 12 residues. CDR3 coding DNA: TGTTCTAGCGGGAGGCGCCAAAAGACCCAGTACTTC. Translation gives CSSGRRQKTQYF.

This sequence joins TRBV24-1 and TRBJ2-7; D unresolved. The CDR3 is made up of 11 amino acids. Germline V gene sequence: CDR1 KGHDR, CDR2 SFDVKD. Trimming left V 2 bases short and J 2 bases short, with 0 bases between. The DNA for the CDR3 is TGTGCCACCAGTGATTCCTACGAGCAGTACTTC. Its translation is CATSDSYEQYF.

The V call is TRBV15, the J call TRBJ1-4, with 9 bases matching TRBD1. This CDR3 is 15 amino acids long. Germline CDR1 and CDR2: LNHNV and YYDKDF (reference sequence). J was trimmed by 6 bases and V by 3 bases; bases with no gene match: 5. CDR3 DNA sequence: TGTGCCACCAGCAGGGATCGGGACAGGGATGAAAAACTGTTTTTT. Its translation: CATSRDRDRDEKLFF.

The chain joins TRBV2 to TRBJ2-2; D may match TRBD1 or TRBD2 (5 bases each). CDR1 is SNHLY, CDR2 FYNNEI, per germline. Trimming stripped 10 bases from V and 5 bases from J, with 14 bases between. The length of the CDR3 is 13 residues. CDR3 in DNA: TGTGCCACCGCAGGGAGAACGACCGGGGAGCTGTTTTTT. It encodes CATAGRTTGELFF.

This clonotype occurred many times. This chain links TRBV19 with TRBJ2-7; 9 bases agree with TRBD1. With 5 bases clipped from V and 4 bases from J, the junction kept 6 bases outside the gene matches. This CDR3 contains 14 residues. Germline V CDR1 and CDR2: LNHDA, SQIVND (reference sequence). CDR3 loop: CASSPGTGKYEQYF. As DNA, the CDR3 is TGTGCCAGTAGTCCCGGGACAGGGAAATACGAGCAGTACTTC.